A selection of T cell receptor beta chains follows, all from one sample in a study of blood T cell repertoires in COVID-19. Profiled with immunoSEQ multiplex PCR; TCRdb holds only in-frame clones, not every one. The sample lists 140,000 or so clones; more than 75% were seen once. Sequencing was done on a sample of PBMCs or T cells enriched from blood (not recorded which). Receptors originate from a man in his 60s who had recovered from COVID-19. The CDR3 runs from the conserved cysteine through the conserved F or W. The D gene is left open where the match is weak. Clone size is stated in some rows and not others, as once, few, many or a class when expanded.

J gene | clone size | D gene | V gene | CDR3 DNA | CDR3 protein
TRBJ2-7 | NA | NA | TRBV6-1 | TGTGCCAGCAGTGAAGCGGGGGGAGACTACGAGCAGTACTTC | CASSEAGGDYEQYF
TRBJ2-7 | NA | TRBD2 | TRBV29-1 | TGCAGCGCCACCACTAGCGGGAGAATAGTTTACGAGCAGTACTTC | CSATTSGRIVYEQYF
TRBJ2-7 | once | NA | TRBV5-4 | TGTGCCAGCAGCTTGGACAGGTACTACGAGCAGTACTTC | CASSLDRYYEQYF
TRBJ1-3 | once | NA | TRBV7-8 | TGTGCCAGCAGCCCGAACACGGGGGATGACACCATATATTTT | CASSPNTGDDTIYF
TRBJ1-1 | NA | TRBD1 | TRBV19 | TGTGCCAGTAGTATAGCCGGGACAGGGCACACTGAAGCTTTCTTT | CASSIAGTGHTEAFF
TRBJ2-1 | NA | TRBD2 | TRBV6-5 | TGTGCCAGCAGCCGGGACTACCACAATGAGCAGTTCTTC | CASSRDYHNEQFF
TRBJ1-1 | NA | TRBD1 | TRBV18 | TGTGCCAGCTCACCATTGACAGGGTCGAACACTGAAGCTTTCTTT | CASSPLTGSNTEAFF
TRBJ2-1 | NA | TRBD2 | TRBV9 | TGTGCCAGCAGCGTCCTAGCGGGAGGGCTCTACAATGAGCAGTTCTTC | CASSVLAGGLYNEQFF
TRBJ1-2 | few | NA | TRBV28 | TGTGCCAGCAGTTTAGGGACAAACAACTATGGCTACACCTTC | CASSLGTNNYGYTF
TRBJ2-5 | NA | NA | TRBV11-2 | TGTGCCAGCAGCTTAGACGGAGGCACCCAGGAGACCCAGTACTTC | CASSLDGGTQETQYF
TRBJ2-7 | NA | NA | TRBV6-5 | TGTGCCAGCATCGAGGGAGCCGCTTCCTACGAGCAGTACTTC | CASIEGAASYEQYF
TRBJ1-6 | NA | NA | TRBV6-6 | TGTGCCAGCAGTCAGGGGCTAGGGGATTCACCCCTCCACTTT | CASSQGLGDSPLHF
TRBJ1-5 | NA | NA | TRBV15 | TGTGCCACCAGCAGGACGACAGACCGTGATCAGCCCCAGCATTTT | CATSRTTDRDQPQHF
TRBJ1-1 | NA | TRBD1 | TRBV9 | TGTGCCAGCAGCCCGACAGGGGCGAACACTGAAGCTTTCTTT | CASSPTGANTEAFF
TRBJ2-6 | NA | TRBD1 | TRBV5-1 | TGCGCCAGCAGCCCAAATCCAGGGGGCACTGGGGCCAACGTCCTGACTTTC | CASSPNPGGTGANVLTF
TRBJ1-5 | NA | TRBD1 | TRBV29-1 | TGCAGCGTCCAACAGGGGACTCAGCCCCAGCATTTT | CSVQQGTQPQHF
TRBJ2-7 | NA | TRBD1 | TRBV19 | TGTGCCAGCGCCGGGACAGGAGGATCCTACGAGCAGTACTTC | CASAGTGGSYEQYF
TRBJ2-5 | NA | NA | TRBV13 | TGTGCCAGCAGCTTTATGGAGACCCAGTACTTC | CASSFMETQYF
TRBJ1-2 | once | NA | TRBV28 | TGTGCCAGCATCACCTGGGGGGAGCTCTATGGCTACACCTTC | CASITWGELYGYTF
TRBJ2-5 | NA | TRBD1 | TRBV15 | TGTGCCACCAGCCCACCAGGGGGCCGCCAAGAGACCCAGTACTTC | CATSPPGGRQETQYF
TRBJ2-2 | NA | TRBD2 | TRBV6-6 | TGTGCCAGCAGTTCTTTGGGACTACAGAACACCGGGGAGCTGTTTTTT | CASSSLGLQNTGELFF
TRBJ1-5 | NA | TRBD1 | TRBV6-5 | TGTGCCAGCAGAATGGACAGGAGCAATCAGCCCCAGCATTTT | CASRMDRSNQPQHF
TRBJ2-2 | NA | TRBD2 | TRBV4-2 | TGTGCCAGCAGCCAACCGGGACTAGCGGTAAACACCGGGGAGCTGTTTTTT | CASSQPGLAVNTGELFF
TRBJ1-3 | NA | TRBD1 | TRBV5-1 | TGCGCCAGCACCGGGACAGGGCTATCTGGAAACACCATATATTTT | CASTGTGLSGNTIYF
TRBJ2-1 | NA | TRBD2 | TRBV11-2 | TGTGCCAGCAGCCCGGGACTAGCGGGAGCCTACAATGAGCAGTTCTTC | CASSPGLAGAYNEQFF
TRBJ2-5 | NA | TRBD2 | TRBV30 | TGTGCCTGGAGTGTCTTCCGGTCGACTAGCGGGGAGGGAGAGACCCAGTACTTC | CAWSVFRSTSGEGETQYF
TRBJ2-3 | once | NA | TRBV5-4 | TGTGCCAGCAGCTTTGGTGGGGGCGATACGCAGTATTTT | CASSFGGGDTQYF
TRBJ1-6 | few | TRBD1 | TRBV3-1/TRBV3-2 | TGTGCCAGCAGACCCGGGACAGGCTATAATTCACCCCTCCACTTT | CASRPGTGYNSPLHF
TRBJ1-2 | once | TRBD1 | TRBV19 | TGTGCCAGTAGTAGCCGACAGGGCGACTACACCTTC | CASSSRQGDYTF
TRBJ1-6 | NA | NA | TRBV10-1 | TGCGCCAGCAGTGACGGGATTACCTATAATTCACCCCTCCACTTT | CASSDGITYNSPLHF
TRBJ2-6 | once | TRBD1 | TRBV24-1 | TGTGCCACCGAGGACAGGGTCCCCTCTGGGGCCAACGTCCTGACTTTC | CATEDRVPSGANVLTF
TRBJ2-1 | NA | NA | TRBV10-2 | TGCGCCAGCTCCAGCGGAGGGCTCAAGATTTACAATGAGCAGTTCTTC | CASSSGGLKIYNEQFF
TRBJ2-3 | NA | TRBD1 | TRBV7-9 | TGTGCCAGCAGCCCCGGACAGGAGACGCAGTATTTT | CASSPGQETQYF
TRBJ1-2 | once | NA | TRBV6-2/TRBV6-3 | TGTGCCAGCAGTTACGCGGGGGGTTCCGTATATGGCTACACCTTC | CASSYAGGSVYGYTF
TRBJ2-5 | few | NA | TRBV27 | TGTGCCAGCAGTTTATCTAGCACCCAAGAGACCCAGTACTTC | CASSLSSTQETQYF
TRBJ2-1 | NA | TRBD1 | TRBV19 | TGTGCCAGTAATACCCGGACAGGGGAGCAGTTCTTC | CASNTRTGEQFF
TRBJ1-6 | NA | NA | TRBV6-5 | TGTGCCAGCAGTTTTAAAGCTAGGTCACCCCTCCACTTT | CASSFKARSPLHF
TRBJ2-2 | NA | NA | TRBV19 | TGTGCCAGTAGTAATTTCGGGCTCCACGGGAGAGGCGGGGAGCTGTTTTTT | CASSNFGLHGRGGELFF
TRBJ1-2 | NA | NA | TRBV30 | TGTGCCTGGAGGGGGGGGAGTATTGTTGGTGGCTACACCTTC | CAWRGGSIVGGYTF
TRBJ1-1 | NA | NA | TRBV12-5 | TGTGCTAGTGGTCTCGGCGGCGTAGGGAACACTGAAGCTTTCTTT | CASGLGGVGNTEAFF
TRBJ2-3 | NA | NA | TRBV14 | TGTGCCAGCAGCCAAGTACGCTGGCCGGATACGCAGTATTTT | CASSQVRWPDTQYF
TRBJ1-4 | once | TRBD1 | TRBV7-2 | TGTGCCAGCAGCTTAGCGGGTACAGGGGATGAAAAACTGTTTTTT | CASSLAGTGDEKLFF
TRBJ1-1 | NA | TRBD1 | TRBV13 | TGTGCCAGCAGGCCCCGACAGGGTCCATGGTACACTGAAGCTTTCTTT | CASRPRQGPWYTEAFF
TRBJ2-3 | NA | NA | TRBV6-5 | TGTGCCAGCATGAGGGAAGAACTCACAGATACGCAGTATTTT | CASMREELTDTQYF
TRBJ1-4 | NA | NA | TRBV7-9 | TGTGCCAGCAGCTTAGGGGCAGGTCTCTGGGAAAAACTGTTTTTT | CASSLGAGLWEKLFF
TRBJ2-2 | NA | NA | TRBV7-6 | TGTGCCAGCAGCCTATCCGTAGCTTCCGGGGAGCTGTTTTTT | CASSLSVASGELFF
TRBJ1-3 | once | TRBD1 | TRBV2 | TGTGCCAGCAGTGCAGGGGGTGGAAACACCATATATTTT | CASSAGGGNTIYF
TRBJ1-1 | NA | NA | TRBV7-2 | TGTGCCAGCAGCTTAGTGCCAGGGACAAACACTGAAGCTTTCTTT | CASSLVPGTNTEAFF
TRBJ2-1 | NA | NA | TRBV11-2 | TGTGCCAGCAGCCCCCCGAGACGGGGGGAGCAGTTCTTC | CASSPPRRGEQFF
TRBJ1-1 | NA | NA | TRBV7-9 | TGTGCCAGCAGCGTTCGACAGGAAATGAACACTGAAGCTTTCTTT | CASSVRQEMNTEAFF
TRBJ1-2 | NA | TRBD1 | TRBV12-3/TRBV12-4 | TGTGCCAGCAGTGCCGGGACAGGGGGTGGCTACACCTTC | CASSAGTGGGYTF
TRBJ2-1 | NA | TRBD1 | TRBV28 | TGTGCCAGCATCTCAGGGACAGGGATTTTCAATGAGCAGTTCTTC | CASISGTGIFNEQFF